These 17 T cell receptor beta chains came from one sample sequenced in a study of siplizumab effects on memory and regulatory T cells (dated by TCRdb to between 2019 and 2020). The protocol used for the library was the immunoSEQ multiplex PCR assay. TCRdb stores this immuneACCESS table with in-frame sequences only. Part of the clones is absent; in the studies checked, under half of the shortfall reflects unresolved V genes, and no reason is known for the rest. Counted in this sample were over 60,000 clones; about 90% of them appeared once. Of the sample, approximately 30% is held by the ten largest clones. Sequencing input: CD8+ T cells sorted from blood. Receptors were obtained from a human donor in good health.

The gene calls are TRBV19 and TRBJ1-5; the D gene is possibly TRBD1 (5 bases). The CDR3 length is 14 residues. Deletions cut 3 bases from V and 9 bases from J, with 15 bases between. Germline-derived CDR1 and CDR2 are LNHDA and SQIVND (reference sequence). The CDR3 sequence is CASSIGHLRGPQHF. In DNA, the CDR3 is TGTGCCAGTAGTATCGGACATTTGAGGGGGCCCCAGCATTTT.

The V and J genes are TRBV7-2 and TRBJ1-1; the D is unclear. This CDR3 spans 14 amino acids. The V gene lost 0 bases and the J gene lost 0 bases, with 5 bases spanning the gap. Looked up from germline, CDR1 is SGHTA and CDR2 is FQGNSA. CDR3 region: CASSLAFMNTEAFF. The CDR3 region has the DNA TGTGCCAGCAGCTTAGCGTTCATGAACACTGAAGCTTTCTTT.

The CDR3 protein is CASRKETDSNQPQHF. CDR3 sequence (DNA): TGTGCCAGCAGAAAGGAGACAGATAGCAATCAGCCCCAGCATTTT. This chain connects TRBV5-5 to TRBJ1-5; possibly TRBD1 for D (5 bases). Germline V gene sequence: CDR1 SGHKS, CDR2 YYEKEE (reference sequence). The CDR3 runs to 15 residues. The V and J ends lost 5 bases and 0 bases respectively, with 12 bases between them.

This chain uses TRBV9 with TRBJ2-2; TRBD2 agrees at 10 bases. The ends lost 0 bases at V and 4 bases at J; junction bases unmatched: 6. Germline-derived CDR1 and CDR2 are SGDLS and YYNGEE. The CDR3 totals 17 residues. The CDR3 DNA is TGTGCCAGCAGCGTAGAAGGAGCGGGGGGGCCCACCGGGGAGCTGTTTTTT. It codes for CASSVEGAGGPTGELFF. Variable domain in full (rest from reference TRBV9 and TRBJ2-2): DSGVTQTPKHLITATGQRVTLRCSPRSGDLSVYWYQQSLDQGLQFLIQYYNGEERAKGNILERFSAQQFPDLHSELNLSSLELGDSALYFCASSVEGAGGPTGELFFGEGSRLTVL.

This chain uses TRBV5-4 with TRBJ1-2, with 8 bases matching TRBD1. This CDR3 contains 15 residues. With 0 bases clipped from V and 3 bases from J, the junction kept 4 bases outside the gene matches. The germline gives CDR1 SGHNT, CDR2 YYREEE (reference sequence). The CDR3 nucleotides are TGTGCCAGCAGCTTGGGGGGACAGGAAGACTATGGCTACACCTTC. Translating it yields CASSLGGQEDYGYTF.

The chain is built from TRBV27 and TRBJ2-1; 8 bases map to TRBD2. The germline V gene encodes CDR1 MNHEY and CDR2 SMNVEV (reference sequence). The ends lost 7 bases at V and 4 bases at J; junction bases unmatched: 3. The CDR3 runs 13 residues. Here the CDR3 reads CASTPGGYNEQFF. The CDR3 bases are TGTGCCAGCACGCCGGGGGGGTACAATGAGCAGTTCTTC.

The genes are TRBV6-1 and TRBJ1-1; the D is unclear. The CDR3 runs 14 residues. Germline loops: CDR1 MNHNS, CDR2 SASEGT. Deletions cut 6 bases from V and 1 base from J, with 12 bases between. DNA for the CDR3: TGTGCCAGCAGATCGGACGGACCGAACACTGAAGCTTTCTTT. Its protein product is CASRSDGPNTEAFF.

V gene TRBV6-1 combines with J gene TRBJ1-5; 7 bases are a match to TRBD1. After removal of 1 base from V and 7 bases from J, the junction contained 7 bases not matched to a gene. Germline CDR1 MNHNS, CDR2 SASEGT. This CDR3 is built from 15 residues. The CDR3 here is CASSEEVAGGQPQHF. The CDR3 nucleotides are TGTGCCAGCAGTGAAGAGGTGGCAGGGGGACAGCCCCAGCATTTT.

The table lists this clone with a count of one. The CDR3 loop reads CASSLGGRGETVRRYEQYF. CDR3 nucleotide sequence: TGTGCCAGCAGCTTAGGAGGTAGGGGAGAAACAGTCCGACGCTACGAGCAGTACTTC. The chain links TRBV7-2 to TRBJ2-7, with D perhaps given as TRBD1 or TRBD2 (5 bases each). The CDR3 is 19 residues long. Trimming cost V 1 base and J 3 bases, with 25 bases left between them. Germline CDR1 and CDR2: SGHTA and FQGNSA.

The CDR3 reads CASSQWTDYNEQFF. Written as DNA, the CDR3 is TGTGCCAGCAGTCAATGGACAGATTACAATGAGCAGTTCTTC. This chain links TRBV6-6 with TRBJ2-1; D is perhaps TRBD1 (6 bases). V was trimmed by 5 bases and J by 4 bases, leaving 12 bases between them. The CDR3 extends over 14 amino acids. Germline V lookup: CDR1 MNHNY, CDR2 SVGAGI (reference sequence).

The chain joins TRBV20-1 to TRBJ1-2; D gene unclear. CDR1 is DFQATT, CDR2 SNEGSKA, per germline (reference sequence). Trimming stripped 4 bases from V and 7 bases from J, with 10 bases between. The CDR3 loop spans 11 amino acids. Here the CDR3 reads CSAILGGGYTF. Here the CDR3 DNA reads TGCAGTGCTATATTGGGAGGTGGCTACACCTTC.

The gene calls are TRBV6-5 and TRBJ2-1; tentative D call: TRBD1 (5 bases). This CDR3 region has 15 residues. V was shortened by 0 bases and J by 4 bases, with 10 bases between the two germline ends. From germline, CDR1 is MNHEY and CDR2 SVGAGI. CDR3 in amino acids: CASSYSDSDYNEQFF. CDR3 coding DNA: TGTGCCAGCAGTTACTCTGACAGCGATTACAATGAGCAGTTCTTC.

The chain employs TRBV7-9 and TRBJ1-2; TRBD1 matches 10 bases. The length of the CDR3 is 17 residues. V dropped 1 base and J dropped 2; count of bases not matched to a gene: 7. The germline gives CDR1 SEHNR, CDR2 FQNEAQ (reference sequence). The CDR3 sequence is CASSLGRQGAANYGYTF. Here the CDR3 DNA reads TGTGCCAGCAGCTTAGGTAGACAGGGGGCGGCCAACTATGGCTACACCTTC.

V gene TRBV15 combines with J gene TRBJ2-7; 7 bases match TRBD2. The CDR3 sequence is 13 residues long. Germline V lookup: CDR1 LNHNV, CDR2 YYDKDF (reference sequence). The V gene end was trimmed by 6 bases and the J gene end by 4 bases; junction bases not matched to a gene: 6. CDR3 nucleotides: TGTGCCACCAGTACGGGGGGACGGTACGAGCAGTACTTC. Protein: CATSTGGRYEQYF. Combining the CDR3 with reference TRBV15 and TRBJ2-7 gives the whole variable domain DAMVIQNPRYQVTQFGKPVTLSCSQTLNHNVMYWYQQKSSQAPKLLFHYYDKDFNNEADTPDNFQSRRPNTSFCFLDIRSPGLGDTAMYLCATSTGGRYEQYFGPGTRLTVT.

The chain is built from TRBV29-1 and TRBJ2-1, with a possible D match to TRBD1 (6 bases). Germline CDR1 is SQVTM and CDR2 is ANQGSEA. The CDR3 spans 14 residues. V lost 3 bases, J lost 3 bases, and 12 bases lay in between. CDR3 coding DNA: TGCAGCGTTGACCAGGCCAGGGGCTACAATGAGCAGTTCTTC. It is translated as CSVDQARGYNEQFF.

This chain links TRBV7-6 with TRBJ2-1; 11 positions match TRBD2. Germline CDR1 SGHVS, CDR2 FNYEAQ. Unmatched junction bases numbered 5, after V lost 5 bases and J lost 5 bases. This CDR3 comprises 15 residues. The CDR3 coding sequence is TGTGCCAGCAGCCCCGGGACTAGCGGTAACAATGAGCAGTTCTTC. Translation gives CASSPGTSGNNEQFF.

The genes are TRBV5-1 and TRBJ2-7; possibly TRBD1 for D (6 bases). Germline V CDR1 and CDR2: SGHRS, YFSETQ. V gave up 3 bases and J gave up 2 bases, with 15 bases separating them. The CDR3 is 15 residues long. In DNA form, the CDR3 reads TGCGCCAGCAGCTCCACCCGACAGGTGACCTACGAGCAGTACTTC. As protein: CASSSTRQVTYEQYF.